The 11 T cell receptor beta chains reported below all come from one sample, sequenced in a study of monozygotic twins with cystic fibrosis listed by TCRdb under 2021. Library method: the immunoSEQ multiplex PCR assay. This immuneACCESS table, as held by TCRdb, lists in-frame sequences with V and J called but not all clones. Of the missing ones, under half trace to an unresolved V gene in checked studies; the others have no known cause. This sample has 15,000 to 20,000 clones in its table, and around 96% of those were observed once. 0.5% to 0.7% of the sample belongs to the ten largest clones. The sequenced material came from blood. The receptor source for this set is a girl aged 2-10 years with cystic fibrosis.

CDR3 region: CASFGTQGLYTF. The CDR3, as DNA: TGTGCCAGCTTCGGGACACAGGGCCTCTACACCTTC. This chain connects TRBV11-2 to TRBJ1-2, with D tentatively TRBD1 (6 bases). The V gene lost 8 bases and the J gene lost 10 bases, with 17 bases spanning the gap. Germline assignment: CDR1 SGHAT and CDR2 FQNNGV. This CDR3 contains 12 residues.

The rearrangement uses TRBV9 and TRBJ2-1; D is ambiguous. The CDR3 totals 12 residues. The V end lost 3 bases, the J end lost 3 bases, and 4 bases lay between the germline ends. Germline-derived CDR1 and CDR2 are SGDLS and YYNGEE. CDR3 amino acids: CASSAVYNEQFF. The CDR3 DNA reads TGTGCCAGCAGCGCGGTCTACAATGAGCAGTTCTTC.

V and J are TRBV9 and TRBJ1-2, with 9 bases identical to TRBD1. In germline, CDR1 is SGDLS, CDR2 YYNGEE. This CDR3 has 14 residues. V dropped 4 bases and J dropped 4; count of bases not matched to a gene: 5. As DNA, the CDR3 is TGTGCCAGCAGCCCAACGACAGGGGGCTATGGCTACACCTTC. Translating gives CASSPTTGGYGYTF. Variable domain in full (rest from reference TRBV9 and TRBJ1-2): DSGVTQTPKHLITATGQRVTLRCSPRSGDLSVYWYQQSLDQGLQFLIQYYNGEERAKGNILERFSAQQFPDLHSELNLSSLELGDSALYFCASSPTTGGYGYTFGSGTRLTVV.

The genes are TRBV9 and TRBJ1-6; D is possibly TRBD1 (5 bases). CDR1 is SGDLS, CDR2 YYNGEE, per germline. V lost 5 bases and J lost 6, with 12 bases in between. This CDR3 region has 14 residues. The CDR3 here is CASRADSSNSPLHF. The CDR3 DNA reads TGTGCCAGCAGAGCAGACAGTTCTAATTCACCCCTCCACTTT.

The chain combines TRBV19 with TRBJ2-1, with TRBD1 matching over 7 bases. The CDR3 extends over 12 amino acids. Germline assignment: CDR1 LNHDA and CDR2 SQIVND (reference sequence). V lost 8 bases and J lost 5; bases outside the gene matches: 3. The chain's CDR3 is CASRQGNNEQFF. The CDR3 region has the DNA TGTGCCAGTCGACAGGGCAACAATGAGCAGTTCTTC. Combining the CDR3 with reference TRBV19 and TRBJ2-1 gives the whole variable domain DGGITQSPKYLFRKEGQNVTLSCEQNLNHDAMYWYRQDPGQGLRLIYYSQIVNDFQKGDIAEGYSVSREKKESFPLTVTSAQKNPTAFYLCASRQGNNEQFFGPGTRLTVL.

V usage is TRBV5-1 and J usage is TRBJ2-2; D unresolved. Trimming took 2 bases from V and 2 from J, leaving 10 bases between them. CDR1 and CDR2 (germline): SGHRS, YFSETQ. The CDR3 has 15 residues. CDR3: CASSFTNSNTGELFF. The CDR3, as DNA: TGCGCCAGCAGCTTTACCAACAGCAACACCGGGGAGCTGTTTTTT. The full variable domain, rest sourced from reference TRBV5-1 and TRBJ2-2, is KAGVTQTPRYLIKTRGQQVTLSCSPISGHRSVSWYQQTPGQGLQFLFEYFSETQRNKGNFPGRFSGRQFSNSRSEMNVSTLELGDSALYLCASSFTNSNTGELFFGEGSRLTVL.

V gene TRBV6-5 combines with J gene TRBJ1-1; unclear D gene. The V end was cut by 5 bases, the J end by 1 base, with 14 bases between. The CDR3 loop spans 15 amino acids. Germline V gives CDR1 MNHEY, CDR2 SVGAGI. CDR3 DNA sequence: TGTGCCAGCAGTAGATCAATGGGAGGGAACACTGAAGCTTTCTTT. It is translated as CASSRSMGGNTEAFF.

The chain links TRBV7-2 to TRBJ1-4; D unclear. V lost 3 bases and J lost 7, with 6 bases in between. This CDR3 is 12 amino acids long. Germline V lookup: CDR1 SGHTA, CDR2 FQGNSA. For the CDR3, the DNA is TGTGCCAGCAGCTTTTCTTCTGAAAAACTGTTTTTT. Translating it yields CASSFSSEKLFF.

This clone was observed a few times. This chain joins TRBV2 and TRBJ2-3; 11 bases fit TRBD2. V dropped 6 bases and J dropped 5; count of bases not matched to a gene: 10. Germline CDR1 is SNHLY and CDR2 is FYNNEI. The CDR3 is 16 amino acids. The CDR3 DNA sequence: TGTGCCAGCAGCCGCGATAGCGGGGGGGCTGGAGATACGCAGTATTTT. It codes for CASSRDSGGAGDTQYF. The complete variable domain, with remaining parts taken from reference TRBV2 and TRBJ2-3, reads EPEVTQTPSHQVTQMGQEVILRCVPISNHLYFYWYRQILGQKVEFLVSFYNNEISEKSEIFDDQFSVERPDGSNFTLKIRSTKLEDSAMYFCASSRDSGGAGDTQYFGPGTRLTVL.

The chain has TRBV5-6 and TRBJ2-1, with D maybe TRBD1 (6 bases). V dropped 3 bases and J dropped 2 bases, with 12 bases sitting between them. Germline V gene lookup returns CDR1 SGHDT and CDR2 YYEEEE. The CDR3 has 15 amino acids. CDR3 nucleotides: TGTGCCAGCAGCTCCGGACAGCGAACCTACAATGAGCAGTTCTTC. It is translated as CASSSGQRTYNEQFF.

V usage is TRBV20-1 and J usage is TRBJ1-2; unclear D gene. This CDR3 is built from 9 residues. Germline values: CDR1 DFQATT, CDR2 SNEGSKA (reference sequence). V lost 4 bases to trimming and J lost 8 bases, with 5 bases between them. The CDR3 spells CSANEGYTF. CDR3 sequence (DNA): TGCAGTGCTAACGAAGGCTACACCTTC.